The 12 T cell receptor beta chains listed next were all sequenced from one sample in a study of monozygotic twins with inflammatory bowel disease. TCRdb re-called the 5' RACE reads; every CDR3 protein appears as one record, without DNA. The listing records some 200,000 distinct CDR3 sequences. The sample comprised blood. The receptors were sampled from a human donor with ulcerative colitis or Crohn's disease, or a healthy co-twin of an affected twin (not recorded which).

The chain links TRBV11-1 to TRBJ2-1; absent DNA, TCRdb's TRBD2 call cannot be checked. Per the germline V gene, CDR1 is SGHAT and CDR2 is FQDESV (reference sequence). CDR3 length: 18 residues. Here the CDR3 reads CASSLRWSGGNSYNEQFF.

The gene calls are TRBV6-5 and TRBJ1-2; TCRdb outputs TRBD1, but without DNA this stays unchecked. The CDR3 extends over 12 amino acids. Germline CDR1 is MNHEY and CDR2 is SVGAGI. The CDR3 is CASTDRSYGYTF.

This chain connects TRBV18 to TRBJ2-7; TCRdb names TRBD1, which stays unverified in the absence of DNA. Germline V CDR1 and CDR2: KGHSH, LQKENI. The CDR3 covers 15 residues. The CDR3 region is CASSPREQGAFEQYF.

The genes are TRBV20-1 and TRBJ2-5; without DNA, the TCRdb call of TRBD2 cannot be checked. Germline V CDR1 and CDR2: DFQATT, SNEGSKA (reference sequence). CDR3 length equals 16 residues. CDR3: CSATYGTSAYEETQYF.

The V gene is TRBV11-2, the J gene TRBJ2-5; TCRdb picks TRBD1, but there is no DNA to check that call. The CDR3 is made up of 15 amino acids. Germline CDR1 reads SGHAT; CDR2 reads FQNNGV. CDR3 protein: CASSLDAGRRETQYF.

CDR3 in amino acids: CASLDRGRYGNQPQHF. This sequence joins TRBV6-1 and TRBJ1-5; TCRdb names TRBD1, which stays unverified in the absence of DNA. Germline assignment: CDR1 MNHNS and CDR2 SASEGT. The CDR3 extends over 16 amino acids.

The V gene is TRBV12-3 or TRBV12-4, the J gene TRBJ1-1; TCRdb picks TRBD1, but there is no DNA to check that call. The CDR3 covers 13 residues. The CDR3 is CASSFGSGREAFF.

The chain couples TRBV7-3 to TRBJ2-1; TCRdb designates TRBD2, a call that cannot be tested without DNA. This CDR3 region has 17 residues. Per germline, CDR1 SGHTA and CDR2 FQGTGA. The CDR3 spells CASSSGLAGGSYNEQFF.

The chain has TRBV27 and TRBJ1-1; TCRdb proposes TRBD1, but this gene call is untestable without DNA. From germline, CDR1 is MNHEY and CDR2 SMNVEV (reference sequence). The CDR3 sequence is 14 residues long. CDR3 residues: CASSLGGAHAEAFF.

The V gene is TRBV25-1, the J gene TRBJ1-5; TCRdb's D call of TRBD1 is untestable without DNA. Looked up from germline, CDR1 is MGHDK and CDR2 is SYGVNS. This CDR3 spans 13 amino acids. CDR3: CASSETGGQPQHF.

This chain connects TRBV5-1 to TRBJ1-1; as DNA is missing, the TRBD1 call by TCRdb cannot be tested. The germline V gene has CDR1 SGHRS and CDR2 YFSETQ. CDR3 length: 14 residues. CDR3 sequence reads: CASSWTGVDTEAFF.

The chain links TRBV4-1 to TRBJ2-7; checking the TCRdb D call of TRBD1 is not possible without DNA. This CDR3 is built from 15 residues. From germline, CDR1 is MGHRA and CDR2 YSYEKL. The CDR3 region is CATSRGAAITYEQYF.